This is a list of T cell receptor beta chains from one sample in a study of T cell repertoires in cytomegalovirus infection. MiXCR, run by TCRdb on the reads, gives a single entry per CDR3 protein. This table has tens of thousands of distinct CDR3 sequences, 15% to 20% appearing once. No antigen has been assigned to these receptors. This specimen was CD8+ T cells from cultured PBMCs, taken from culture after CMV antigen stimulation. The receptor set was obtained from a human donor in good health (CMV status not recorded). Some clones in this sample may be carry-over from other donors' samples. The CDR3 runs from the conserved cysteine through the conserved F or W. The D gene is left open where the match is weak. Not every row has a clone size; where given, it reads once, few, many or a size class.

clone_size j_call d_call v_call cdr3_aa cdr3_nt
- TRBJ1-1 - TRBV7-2 CASSQEFRRMDTEAFF TGTGCCAGCAGCCAGGAGTTCCGACGGATGGACACTGAAGCTTTCTTT
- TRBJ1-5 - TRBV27 CASSSRAYSNQPQHF TGTGCCAGCAGTAGCAGGGCTTATAGCAATCAGCCCCAGCATTTT
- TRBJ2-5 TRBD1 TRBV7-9 CASSRGQGLKETQYF TGTGCCAGCAGCAGAGGACAGGGCCTAAAAGAGACCCAGTACTTC
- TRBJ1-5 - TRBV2 CAVWGGRNQPQHF TGTGCCGTATGGGGGGGGCGAAATCAGCCCCAGCATTTT
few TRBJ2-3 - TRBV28 CASSFYIGDTQYF TGTGCCAGCAGTTTTTATATTGGGGATACGCAGTATTTT
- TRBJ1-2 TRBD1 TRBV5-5 CASSIEDRGVEGYTF TGTGCCAGCAGCATCGAAGACAGGGGGGTTGAGGGCTACACCTTC
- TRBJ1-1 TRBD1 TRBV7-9 CASSSDRGLVTEAFF TGTGCCAGCAGCTCCGACAGGGGGCTCGTTACTGAAGCTTTCTTT
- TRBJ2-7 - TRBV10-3 CAISESPLYSYEQYF TGTGCCATCAGTGAGTCGCCTCTCTACTCCTACGAGCAGTACTTC
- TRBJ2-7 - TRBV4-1 CASSQRQGNYEQYF TGCGCCAGCAGCCAAAGGCAGGGGAACTACGAGCAGTACTTC
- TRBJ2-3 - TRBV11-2 CASSSWLGTDTQYF TGTGCCAGCAGCTCTTGGTTGGGCACAGATACGCAGTATTTT
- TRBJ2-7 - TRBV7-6 CASSGTGKPDYEQYF TGTGCCAGCAGCGGAACCGGGAAGCCAGACTACGAGCAGTACTTC
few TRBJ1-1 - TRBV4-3 CASSQDGGDYTEAFF TGCGCCAGCAGCCAAGATGGGGGGGACTACACTGAAGCTTTCTTT
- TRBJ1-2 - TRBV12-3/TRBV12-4 CASSPRGYGYTF TGTGCCAGCAGCCCGAGAGGATACGGCTACACCTTC
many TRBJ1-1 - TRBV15 CATSRENVEGTEAFF TGTGCCACCAGCAGAGAGAATGTCGAAGGCACTGAAGCTTTCTTT
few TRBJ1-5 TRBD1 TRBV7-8 CASSLKQGPNQPQHF TGTGCCAGCAGCTTAAAACAGGGGCCAAATCAGCCCCAGCATTTT
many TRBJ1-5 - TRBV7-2 CASSLEGDPWGQPQHF TGTGCCAGCAGCTTAGAAGGGGACCCCTGGGGTCAGCCCCAGCATTTT
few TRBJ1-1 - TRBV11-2 CASSLVVEDRGAFF TGTGCCAGCAGCTTAGTGGTAGAGGACAGAGGAGCTTTCTTT
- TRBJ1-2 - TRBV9 CASSLAPGGEDYGYTF TGTGCCAGCAGTCTAGCCCCCGGGGGTGAGGACTATGGCTACACCTTC
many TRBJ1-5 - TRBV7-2 CASSLSGQDGQPQHF TGTGCCAGCAGCTTAAGCGGGCAGGATGGTCAGCCCCAGCATTTT
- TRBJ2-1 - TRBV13 CASSYQPTGQSYNEQFF TGTGCCAGCAGCTACCAGCCTACGGGACAATCCTACAATGAGCAGTTCTTC
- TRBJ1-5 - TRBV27 CASSLISNQPQHF TGTGCCAGCAGTTTAATAAGCAATCAGCCCCAGCATTTT
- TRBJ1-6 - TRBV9 CASSARTGGYNSPLHF TGTGCCAGCAGCGCAAGGACGGGCGGTTACAATTCACCCCTCCACTTT
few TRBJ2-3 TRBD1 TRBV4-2 CASSPGQGATDTQYF TGTGCCAGCAGCCCGGGACAGGGGGCAACAGATACGCAGTATTTT
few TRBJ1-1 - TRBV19 CASGWSEAFF TGTGCCAGTGGATGGAGTGAAGCTTTCTTT
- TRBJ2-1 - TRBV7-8 CASSLERLNEQFF TGTGCCAGCAGCTTAGAGCGACTTAATGAGCAGTTCTTC
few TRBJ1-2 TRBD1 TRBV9 CASSAGGTGNGYTF TGTGCCAGCAGCGCCGGTGGGACAGGGAACGGCTACACCTTC
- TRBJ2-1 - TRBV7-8 CASSLEAPSLREQLF TGTGCCAGCAGCTTAGAGGCCCCATCTCTGCGTGAGCAGCTCTTC
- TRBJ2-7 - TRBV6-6 CASTITGISYEQYF TGTGCCAGCACTATCACAGGGATCTCCTACGAGCAGTACTTC